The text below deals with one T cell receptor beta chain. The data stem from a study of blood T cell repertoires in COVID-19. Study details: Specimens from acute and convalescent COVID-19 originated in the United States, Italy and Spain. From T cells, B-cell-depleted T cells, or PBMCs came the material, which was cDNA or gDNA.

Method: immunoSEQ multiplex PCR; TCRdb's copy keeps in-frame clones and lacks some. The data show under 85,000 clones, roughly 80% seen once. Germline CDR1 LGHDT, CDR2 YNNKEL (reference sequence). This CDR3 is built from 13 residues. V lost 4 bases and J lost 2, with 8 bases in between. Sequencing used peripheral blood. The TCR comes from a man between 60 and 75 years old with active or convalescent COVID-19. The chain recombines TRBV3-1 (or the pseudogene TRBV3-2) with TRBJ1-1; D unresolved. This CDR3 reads CASSLGVNTEAFF. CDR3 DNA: TGTGCCAGCAGCCTAGGAGTTAACACTGAAGCTTTCTTT.